This T cell receptor beta chain was sequenced in a study of T cell repertoires in cytomegalovirus infection. Study-level points and caveats: In two of eight donors, the top clonotype was HLA-C-restricted CMV-specific.

In germline, CDR1 is SGHAT, CDR2 FQNNGV. The CDR3 is 17 amino acids. Using its own MiXCR run on the reads, TCRdb lists one record per CDR3 protein. The table has roughly 720,000 distinct CDR3 sequences, roughly 35% seen once. Points on this clonotype: The antigen is undetermined. Given a much more abundant clone one base away, this may be a read error.

Sequences were obtained from PBMCs. The chain has TRBV11-2 and TRBJ2-1, with TRBD2 matching over 8 bases. This TCR was recovered from a human donor in good health (CMV status not recorded). Some clones in this sample may be carry-over from other donors' samples. CDR3 sequence: CSSSRYIGGGGYNEQFF. The CDR3 DNA sequence: TGTTCCAGCAGCCGCTACATCGGGGGGGGCGGCTACAATGAGCAGTTCTTC.